This T cell receptor beta chain derives from a study of blood T cells in healthy people across ages (dated by TCRdb to the mid-2010s). About the study as a whole: In model experiments, roughly one uniquely barcoded TCR beta cDNA molecule per two T cells was captured by template switching. Using deep sequencing normalized with unique cDNA molecular identifiers, the study measured how TCR beta repertoire diversity changes with age. The donors were split into four age groups: young (average 16 years), middle-aged (39), aged (over 55) and long-lived (under 85). To avoid experimental bias, donors of different ages were distributed randomly across sequencing lanes. The study analyzed two additional independent replicas of 1 million unique cDNA reads from the same blood draw for two donors, one aged 18 to 29 and one aged 80 or older. Overall results and qualifications from the work: Because donor CMV infection status was unknown, age-related changes in expanded clonotypes were potentially confounded. The percentage of naive T cells measured by flow cytometry correlated strongly with observed TCR beta diversity. Conclusive comparison of naive and antigen-experienced compartments was prevented by the profiling of bulk unsorted PBMCs. Estimates of total diversity based on one million sequenced T cells were regarded as lower bounds and as underestimates. Compared with the aged group, the long-lived group had more naive CD4+ T cells, fewer expanded clones and increased TCR diversity, a pattern suggesting age selection. As age increased, observed TCR beta diversity per million T cells dropped in a roughly linear way, and a significant reduction was already evident by age 40.

The library was made by 5' RACE. The sequencer listed for this sample is Illumina HiSeq 2500. The second PCR ran for roughly 7 to 12 cycles and used a J-beta primer mix along with a sample-barcoded 5' primer. Each TCR beta cDNA molecule received a unique molecular identifier from a template-switch 5' adaptor carrying 12 random nucleotides. Each sample yielded at least 2.5 million CDR3-containing paired-end reads. First-strand cDNA synthesis was performed from all RNA using the Mint cDNA synthesis kit, with priming by a TRBC-specific oligonucleotide. Following uracil-DNA glycosylase treatment, all cDNA underwent a first 18-cycle PCR with the universal primers M1SS and BC2_uni_R. As for the authors' bioinformatics: For normalization, 1 million high-quality reads were randomly selected from each sample, with every read carrying a distinct molecular identifier. Instead of being binned into consensus sequences, reads with shared molecular identifiers were discarded. CDR3 identification, clonotype clustering and error correction used MiTCR with a Q25 quality threshold and the strictest error-elimination algorithm. Lower-bound total TCR beta diversity was estimated with a nonparametric unseen species model using Euler transformation. Starting from the raw public reads, TCRdb applied fastp trimming at Q25, assembled clones with MiXCR and retained in-frame beta chains. A single entry per CDR3 protein holds the most common genes and DNA from its merged rows. The authors' filters were not applied to this entry. The sample yields over 1,300,000 distinct CDR3 sequences; 59% were counted once. Together, the top ten hold over 5.5% of the sample.

The roughly 37 donors, aged roughly 6 to 100 years, were systemically healthy Caucasian individuals from Russia. Approximately 9.3 milliliters of peripheral blood were drawn from each donor into EDTA-treated Vacutainer tubes. Ficoll-Paque density-gradient centrifugation was used to isolate PBMCs, with at least 6 million per sample. Total RNA, at least 6 micrograms per sample, was extracted from PBMCs with Trizol reagent. For every donor, an aliquot of PBMCs went through flow cytometry to measure the percentages of naive CD45RAhigh/CD27high T cells. Note on this clonotype: No antigen is known for it. No qualities accompany the bases; no much larger clone lies one base away.

The CDR3 goes from the cysteine to the phenylalanine over 13 residues. Here the CDR3 DNA is all that survives: 39 bases in frame from base 1. The germline V gene (reference sequence) provides CDR1 MNHEY and CDR2 SMNVEV. Trimming takes 2 bases from V and 8 bases from J, and the germline ends sit 12 bases apart. Here the chain combines TRBV27 and TRBJ1-2, with no D gene named confidently. The TCR comes from a young man in good health. The sample consisted of blood. The encoded CDR3 is CASSLGQWSGYTF. In nucleotides, the sequence is TGTGCCAGCAGTTTAGGGCAGTGGAGCGGCTACACCTTC.